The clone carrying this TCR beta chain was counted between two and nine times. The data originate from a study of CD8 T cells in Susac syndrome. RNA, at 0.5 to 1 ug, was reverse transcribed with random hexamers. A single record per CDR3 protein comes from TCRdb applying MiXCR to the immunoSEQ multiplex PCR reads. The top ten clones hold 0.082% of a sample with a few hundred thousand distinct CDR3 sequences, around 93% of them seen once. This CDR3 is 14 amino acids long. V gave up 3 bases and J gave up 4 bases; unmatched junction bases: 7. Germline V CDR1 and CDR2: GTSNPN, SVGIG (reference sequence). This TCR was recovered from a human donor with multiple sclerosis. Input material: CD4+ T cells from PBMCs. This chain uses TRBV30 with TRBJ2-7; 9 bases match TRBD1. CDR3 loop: CAWSPTGGGYEQYF. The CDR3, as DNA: TGTGCCTGGAGCCCGACAGGGGGGGGTTACGAGCAGTACTTC.